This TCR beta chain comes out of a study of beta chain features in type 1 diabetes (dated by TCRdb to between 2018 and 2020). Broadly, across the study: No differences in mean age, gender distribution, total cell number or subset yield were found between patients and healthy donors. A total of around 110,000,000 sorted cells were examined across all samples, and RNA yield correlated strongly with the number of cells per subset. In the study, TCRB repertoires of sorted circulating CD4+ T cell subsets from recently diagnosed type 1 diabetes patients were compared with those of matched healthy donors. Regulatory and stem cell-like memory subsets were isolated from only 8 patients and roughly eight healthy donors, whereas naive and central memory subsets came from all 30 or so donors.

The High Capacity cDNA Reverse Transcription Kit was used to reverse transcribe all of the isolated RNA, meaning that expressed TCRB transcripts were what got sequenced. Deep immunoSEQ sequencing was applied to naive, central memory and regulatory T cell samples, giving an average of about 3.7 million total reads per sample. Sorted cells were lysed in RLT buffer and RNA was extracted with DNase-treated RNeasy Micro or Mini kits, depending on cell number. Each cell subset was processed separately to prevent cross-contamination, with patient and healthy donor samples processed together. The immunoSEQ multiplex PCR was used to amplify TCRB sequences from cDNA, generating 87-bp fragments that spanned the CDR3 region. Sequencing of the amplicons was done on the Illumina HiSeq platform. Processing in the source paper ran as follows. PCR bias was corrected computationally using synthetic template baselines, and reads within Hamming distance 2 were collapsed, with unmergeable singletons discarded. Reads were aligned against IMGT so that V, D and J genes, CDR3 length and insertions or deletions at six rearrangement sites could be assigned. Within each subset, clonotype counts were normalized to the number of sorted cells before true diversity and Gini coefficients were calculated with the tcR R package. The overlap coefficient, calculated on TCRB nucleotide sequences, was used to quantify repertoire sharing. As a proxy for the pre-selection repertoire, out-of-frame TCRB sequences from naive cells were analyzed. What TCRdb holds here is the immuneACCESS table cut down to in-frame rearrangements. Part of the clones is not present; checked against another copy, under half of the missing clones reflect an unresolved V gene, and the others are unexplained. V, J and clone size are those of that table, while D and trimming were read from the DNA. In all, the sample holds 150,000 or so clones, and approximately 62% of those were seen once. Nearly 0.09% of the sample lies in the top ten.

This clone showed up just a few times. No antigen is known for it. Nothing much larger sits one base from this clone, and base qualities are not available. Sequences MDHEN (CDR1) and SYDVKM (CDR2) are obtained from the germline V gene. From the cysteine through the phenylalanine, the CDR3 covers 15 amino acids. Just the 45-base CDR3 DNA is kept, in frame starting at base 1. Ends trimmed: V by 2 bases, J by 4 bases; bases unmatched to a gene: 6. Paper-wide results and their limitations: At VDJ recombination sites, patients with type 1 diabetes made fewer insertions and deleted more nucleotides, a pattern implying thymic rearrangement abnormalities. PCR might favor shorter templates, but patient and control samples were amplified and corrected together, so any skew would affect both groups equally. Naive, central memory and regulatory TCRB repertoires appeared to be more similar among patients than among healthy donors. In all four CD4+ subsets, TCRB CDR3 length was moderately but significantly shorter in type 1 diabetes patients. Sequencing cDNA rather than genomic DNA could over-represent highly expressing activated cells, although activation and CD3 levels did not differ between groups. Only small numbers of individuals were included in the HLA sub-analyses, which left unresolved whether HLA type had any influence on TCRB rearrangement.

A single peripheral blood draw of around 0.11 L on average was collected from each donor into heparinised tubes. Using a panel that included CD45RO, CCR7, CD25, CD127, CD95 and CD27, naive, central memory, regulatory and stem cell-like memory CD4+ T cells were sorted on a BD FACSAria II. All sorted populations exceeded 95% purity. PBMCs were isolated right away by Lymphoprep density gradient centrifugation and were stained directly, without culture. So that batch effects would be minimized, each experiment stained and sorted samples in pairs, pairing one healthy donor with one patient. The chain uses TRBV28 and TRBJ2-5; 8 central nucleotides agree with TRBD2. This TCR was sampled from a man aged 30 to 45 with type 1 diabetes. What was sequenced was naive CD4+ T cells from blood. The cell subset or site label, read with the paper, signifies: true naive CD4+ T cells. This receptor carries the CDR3 CASSLTRGGPETQYF. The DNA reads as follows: TGTGCCAGCAGTTTAACACGGGGGGGCCCAGAGACCCAGTACTTC.